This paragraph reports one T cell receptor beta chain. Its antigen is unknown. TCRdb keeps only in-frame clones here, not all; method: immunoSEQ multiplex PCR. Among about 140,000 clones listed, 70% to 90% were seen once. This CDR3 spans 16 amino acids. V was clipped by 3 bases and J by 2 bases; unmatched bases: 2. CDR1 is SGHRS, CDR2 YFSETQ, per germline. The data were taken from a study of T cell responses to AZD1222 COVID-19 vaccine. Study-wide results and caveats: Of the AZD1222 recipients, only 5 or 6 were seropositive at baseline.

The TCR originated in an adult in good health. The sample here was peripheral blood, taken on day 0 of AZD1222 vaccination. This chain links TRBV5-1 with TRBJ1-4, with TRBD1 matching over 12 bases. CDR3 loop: CASSWGQGATNEKLFF. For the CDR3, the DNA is TGCGCCAGCAGCTGGGGACAGGGGGCCACTAATGAAAAACTGTTTTTT. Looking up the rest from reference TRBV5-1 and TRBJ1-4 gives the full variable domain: KAGVTQTPRYLIKTRGQQVTLSCSPISGHRSVSWYQQTPGQGLQFLFEYFSETQRNKGNFPGRFSGRQFSNSRSEMNVSTLELGDSALYLCASSWGQGATNEKLFFGSGTQLSVL.